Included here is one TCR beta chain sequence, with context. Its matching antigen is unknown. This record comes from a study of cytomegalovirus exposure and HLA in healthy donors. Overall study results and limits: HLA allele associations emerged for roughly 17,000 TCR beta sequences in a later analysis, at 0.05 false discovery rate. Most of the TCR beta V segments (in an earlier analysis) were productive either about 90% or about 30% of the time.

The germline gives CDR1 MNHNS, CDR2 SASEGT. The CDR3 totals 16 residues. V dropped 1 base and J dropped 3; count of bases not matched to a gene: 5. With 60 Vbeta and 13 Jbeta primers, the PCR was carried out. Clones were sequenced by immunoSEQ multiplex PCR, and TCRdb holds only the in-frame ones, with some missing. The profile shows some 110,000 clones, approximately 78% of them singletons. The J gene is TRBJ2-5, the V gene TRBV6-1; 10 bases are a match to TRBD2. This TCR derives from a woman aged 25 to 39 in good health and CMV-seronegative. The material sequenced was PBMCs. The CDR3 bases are TGTGCCAGCAGTGAAGTACTAGCGGGGAGCAAAGAGACCCAGTACTTC. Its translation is CASSEVLAGSKETQYF.